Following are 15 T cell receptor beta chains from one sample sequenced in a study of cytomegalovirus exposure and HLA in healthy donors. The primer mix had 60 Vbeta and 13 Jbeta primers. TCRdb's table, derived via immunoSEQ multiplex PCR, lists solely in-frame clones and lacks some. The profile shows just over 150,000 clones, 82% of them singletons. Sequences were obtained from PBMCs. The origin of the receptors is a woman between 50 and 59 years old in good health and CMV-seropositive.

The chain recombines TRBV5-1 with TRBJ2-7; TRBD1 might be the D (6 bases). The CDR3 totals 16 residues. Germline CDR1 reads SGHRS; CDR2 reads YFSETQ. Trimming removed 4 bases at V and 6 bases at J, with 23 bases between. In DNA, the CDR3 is TGCGCCAGCAGCCCGCAGCAGTCAGGGGCTACGATCGAGCAGTACTTC. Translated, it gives CASSPQQSGATIEQYF.

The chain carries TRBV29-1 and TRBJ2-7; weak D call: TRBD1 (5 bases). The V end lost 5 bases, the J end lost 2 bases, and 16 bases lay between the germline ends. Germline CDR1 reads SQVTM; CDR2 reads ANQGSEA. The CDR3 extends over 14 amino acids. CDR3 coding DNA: TGCAGCGTTAGCAATTCCAAGGGGCCCTACGAGCAGTACTTC. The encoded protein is CSVSNSKGPYEQYF.

CDR3 nucleotides: TGTGCCAGTAGCCGGACAGGGGACACCGGGGAGCTGTTTTTT. This codes for CASSRTGDTGELFF. This chain links TRBV19 with TRBJ2-2; 9 nucleotides align to TRBD1. CDR1 LNHDA and CDR2 SQIVND come from the germline V gene (reference sequence). This CDR3 has 14 amino acids. V trimming: 6 bases; J trimming: 3 bases; junction bases outside the gene matches: 2. Variable domain in full (rest from reference TRBV19 and TRBJ2-2): DGGITQSPKYLFRKEGQNVTLSCEQNLNHDAMYWYRQDPGQGLRLIYYSQIVNDFQKGDIAEGYSVSREKKESFPLTVTSAQKNPTAFYLCASSRTGDTGELFFGEGSRLTVL.

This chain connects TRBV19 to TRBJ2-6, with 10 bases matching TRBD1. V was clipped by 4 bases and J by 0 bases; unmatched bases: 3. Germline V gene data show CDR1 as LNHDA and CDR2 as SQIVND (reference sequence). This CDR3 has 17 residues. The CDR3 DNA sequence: TGTGCCAGTAGTAGAAGGGACAGGGGCTCTGGGGCCAACGTCCTGACTTTC. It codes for CASSRRDRGSGANVLTF.

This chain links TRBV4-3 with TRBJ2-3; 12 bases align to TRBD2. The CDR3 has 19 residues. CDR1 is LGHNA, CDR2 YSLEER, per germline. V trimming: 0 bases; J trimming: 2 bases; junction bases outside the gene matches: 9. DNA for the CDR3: TGCGCCAGCAGCCAAGATTTAGTGACTAGCGGGGGTAACACAGATACGCAGTATTTT. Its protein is CASSQDLVTSGGNTDTQYF.

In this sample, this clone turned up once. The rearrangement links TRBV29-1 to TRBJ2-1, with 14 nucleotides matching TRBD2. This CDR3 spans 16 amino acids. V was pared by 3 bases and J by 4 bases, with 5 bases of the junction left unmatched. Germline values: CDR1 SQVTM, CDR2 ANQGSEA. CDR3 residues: CSVEGLAGEGYNEQFF. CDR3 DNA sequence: TGCAGCGTTGAGGGACTAGCGGGGGAGGGGTACAATGAGCAGTTCTTC.

The CDR3 protein is CASSEAPENQPQHF. The CDR3 DNA follows: TGTGCCAGCAGTGAAGCGCCGGAGAATCAGCCCCAGCATTTT. This chain connects TRBV2 to TRBJ1-5; D remains unclear. The V gene lost 0 bases and the J gene lost 4 bases, with 7 bases spanning the gap. Germline V gene data show CDR1 as SNHLY and CDR2 as FYNNEI. This CDR3 spans 14 amino acids.

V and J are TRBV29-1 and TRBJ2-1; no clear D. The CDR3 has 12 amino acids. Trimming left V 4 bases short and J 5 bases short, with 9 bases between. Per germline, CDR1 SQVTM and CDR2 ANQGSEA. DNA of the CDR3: TGCAGCGTTGTATCGGGTAACAATGAGCAGTTCTTC. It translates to CSVVSGNNEQFF.

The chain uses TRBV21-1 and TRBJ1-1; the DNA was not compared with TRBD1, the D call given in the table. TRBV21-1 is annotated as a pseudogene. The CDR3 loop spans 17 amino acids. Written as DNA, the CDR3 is TGTGCCAGCAGCAAACGCCCGACAGGGACTTTGAACACTGAAGCTTTCTTT. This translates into CASSKRPTGTLNTEAFF.

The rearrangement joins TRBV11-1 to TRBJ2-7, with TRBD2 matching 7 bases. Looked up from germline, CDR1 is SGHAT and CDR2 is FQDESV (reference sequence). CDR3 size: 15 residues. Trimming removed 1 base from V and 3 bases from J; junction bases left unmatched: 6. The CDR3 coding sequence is TGTGCCAGCAGCTTAGAGGTAGCGGGTAACTACGAGCAGTACTTC. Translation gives CASSLEVAGNYEQYF.

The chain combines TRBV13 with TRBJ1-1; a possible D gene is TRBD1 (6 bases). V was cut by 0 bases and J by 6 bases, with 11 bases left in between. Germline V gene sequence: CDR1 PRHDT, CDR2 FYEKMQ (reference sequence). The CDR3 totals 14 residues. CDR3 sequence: CASSLGGPGAEAFF. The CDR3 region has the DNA TGTGCCAGCAGCTTAGGAGGGCCAGGGGCTGAAGCTTTCTTT.

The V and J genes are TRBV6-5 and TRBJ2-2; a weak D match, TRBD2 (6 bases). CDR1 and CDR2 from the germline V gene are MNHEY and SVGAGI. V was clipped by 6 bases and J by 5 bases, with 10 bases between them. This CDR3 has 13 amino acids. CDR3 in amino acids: CASRRDLTGELFF. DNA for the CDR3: TGTGCCAGCAGGAGGGACTTGACCGGGGAGCTGTTTTTT.

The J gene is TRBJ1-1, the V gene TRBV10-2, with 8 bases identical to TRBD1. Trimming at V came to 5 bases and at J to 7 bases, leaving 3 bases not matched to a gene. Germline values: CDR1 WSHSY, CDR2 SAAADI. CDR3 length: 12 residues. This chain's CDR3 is CASSLDRGEAFF. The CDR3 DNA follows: TGCGCCAGCAGTCTCGACAGGGGTGAAGCTTTCTTT.

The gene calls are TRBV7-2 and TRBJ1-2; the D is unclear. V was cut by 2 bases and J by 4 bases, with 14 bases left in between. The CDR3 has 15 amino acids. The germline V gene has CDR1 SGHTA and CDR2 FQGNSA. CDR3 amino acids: CASSLSMERTYGYTF. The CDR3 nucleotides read TGTGCCAGCAGCTTAAGCATGGAGCGGACCTATGGCTACACCTTC.

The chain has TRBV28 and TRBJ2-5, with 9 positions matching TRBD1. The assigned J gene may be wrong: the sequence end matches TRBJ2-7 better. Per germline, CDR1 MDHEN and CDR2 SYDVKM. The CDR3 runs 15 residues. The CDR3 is CASSITGTGNYEQYF. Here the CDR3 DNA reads TGTGCCAGCAGTATCACCGGGACAGGGAACTACGAGCAGTACTTC.